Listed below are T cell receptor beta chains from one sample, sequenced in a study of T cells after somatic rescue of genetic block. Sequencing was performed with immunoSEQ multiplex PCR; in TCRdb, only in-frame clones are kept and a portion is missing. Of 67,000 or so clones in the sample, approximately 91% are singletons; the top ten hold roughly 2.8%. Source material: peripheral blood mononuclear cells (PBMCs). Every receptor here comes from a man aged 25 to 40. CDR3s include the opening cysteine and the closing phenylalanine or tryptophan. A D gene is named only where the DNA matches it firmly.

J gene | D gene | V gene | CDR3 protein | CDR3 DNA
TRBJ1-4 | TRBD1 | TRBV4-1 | CASSRSGTGMTNEKLFF | TGCGCCAGCAGCCGATCCGGGACAGGGATGACTAATGAAAAACTGTTTTTT
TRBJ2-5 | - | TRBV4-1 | CASSQGGRLQETQYF | TGCGCCAGCAGCCAAGGAGGACGGCTCCAAGAGACCCAGTACTTC
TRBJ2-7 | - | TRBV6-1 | CASSDLTETYEQYF | TGTGCCAGCAGTGACCTGACGGAGACCTACGAGCAGTACTTC
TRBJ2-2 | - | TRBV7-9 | CASRWGSNSGGELFF | TGTGCCAGCCGCTGGGGCAGCAATTCAGGCGGGGAGCTGTTTTTT
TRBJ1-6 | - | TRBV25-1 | CASSEGPPRAYNSPLHF | TGTGCCAGCAGTGAGGGACCTCCAAGGGCTTATAATTCACCCCTCCACTTT
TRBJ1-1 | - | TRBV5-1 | CASSLSQGWDTEAFF | TGCGCCAGCAGCTTGTCTCAGGGCTGGGACACTGAAGCTTTCTTT
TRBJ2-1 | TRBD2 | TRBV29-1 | CSVSKTSGTNEQFF | TGCAGCGTTTCGAAGACTAGCGGAACAAATGAGCAGTTCTTC
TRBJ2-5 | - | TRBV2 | CASSVYIPGKETQYF | TGTGCCAGCAGTGTATACATTCCGGGGAAAGAGACCCAGTACTTC
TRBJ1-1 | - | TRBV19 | CASSIRRDMNTEAFF | TGTGCCAGTAGTATCCGGCGAGATATGAACACTGAAGCTTTCTTT
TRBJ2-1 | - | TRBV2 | CASAKGNEQFF | TGTGCCAGCGCCAAGGGGAATGAGCAGTTCTTC
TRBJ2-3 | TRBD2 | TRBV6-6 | CASTLAADTQYF | TGTGCCAGCACCCTAGCGGCAGATACGCAGTATTTT